This T cell receptor beta chain was captured by sequencing in a study of T-cell reconstitution after alpha-beta-depleted transplantation in children. CDR1 is DFQATT and CDR2 is SNEGSKA in the germline V gene (reference sequence). The CDR3 extends over 15 amino acids. With 5 bases removed from V and 2 bases from J, the gap between germline ends came to 13 bases. This clonotype was counted many times. A library of TCRbeta sequences, prepared with unique molecular identifiers, was generated. TCRdb re-called the PCR reads with MiXCR, one entry per CDR3 protein. The profile shows 200,000 to 250,000 distinct CDR3 sequences, approximately 6.9% of them singletons.

The receptor's source is a boy aged 2 to 9 with acute lymphoblastic leukemia, due to receive a stem cell transplant. Source: PBMCs, taken before TCRalphabeta/CD19-depleted stem cell transplant. The chain couples TRBV20-1 to TRBJ1-6, with D perhaps matching TRBD1 (5 bases). In DNA form, the CDR3 reads TGCAGTGCTCTTCGTCGACAGCCCTATAATTCACCCCTCCACTTT. Translated: CSALRRQPYNSPLHF.